This record covers a single TCR beta chain. Its matching antigen is unknown. This CDR3 has 16 amino acids. The germline CDR1 and CDR2 sequences are MDHEN and SYDVKM. The data stem from a study of cytomegalovirus exposure and HLA in healthy donors. Overall study context: Of over 350 genotyped donors, roughly 80% grouped in the Caucasian-associated ancestry cluster. Study observations and caveats: What TCR beta sequences reportedly achieved was accurate prediction of HLA-A and HLA-B alleles in most subjects.

Vbeta (60) and Jbeta (13) primers were used in the PCR. TCRdb's copy holds only in-frame clones and misses some; the assay was immunoSEQ multiplex PCR. Of about 130,000 clones in the sample, over 75% were seen once. The chain uses TRBV28 and TRBJ2-5, with 9 bases identical to TRBD1. The J call is in doubt because the DNA end fits TRBJ2-7 better. The clonotype comes from a woman in her thirties or forties in good health and CMV-seropositive. The source material was PBMCs. CDR3 loop: CASSAGQGFRGHEQYF. The CDR3 DNA reads as TGTGCCAGCAGTGCGGGACAGGGATTTCGAGGTCACGAGCAGTACTTC.